This T cell receptor (beta chain) emerged from a study of shared clonotypes between healthy human individuals (TCRdb year 2020). General notes on the study: The cohort comprised a couple of women and a few men aged 18 to 49 years. For each donor, CD4 naive and CD4 memory were each given three plates, CD8 naive was given two plates, and CD8 memory was given one plate. The study deeply sequenced blood TCR repertoires of several healthy adults to estimate repertoire size and the extent of clonotype sharing between individuals. Different laboratories and diverse techniques were used to prepare libraries and sequence TCR repertoires, to increase sequencing depth and limit assay-specific biases. Between about 0.85 and 9.5 billion PBMCs per donor were obtained by leukapheresis. Results the study describes overall, beyond this receptor: Compared with non-shared clonotypes, the clonotypes found in all four sorted-subset donors had higher generation probabilities. Even with the large sequencing depth, rarefaction of the sorted-subset datasets indicated that sequencing was incomplete. Naive subsets generally had larger estimated clonotype richness than memory subsets did. Approximately 5% of naive CD4, around 4% of naive CD8, 2.3% of memory CD4, and 0.4% of memory CD8 clonotypes were shared across several donors. Sampling was restricted to blood, and TCR repertoires in tissue are likely to differ from TCR repertoires in blood. Because the study included only a small number of donors, the genetic and exposure-history diversity represented was limited. Based on pairwise subsampling, the degree of clonotype sharing among donors was expected to be affected by sequencing depth.

The donors were healthy, HIV-negative adults who had no recently reported acute infections or vaccinations. Only Caucasian adults living in Nashville, Tennessee, USA were represented among the donors. Magnetic negative selection was used to enrich CD4+ T cells, after which naive cells were positively selected on CD45RA and the negative fraction became the memory subset. After blood collection by leukapheresis, PBMCs were isolated using Ficoll-Histopaque density gradient centrifugation and then cryopreserved in the vapor phase of liquid nitrogen. Analytical flow cytometry was used to check the purity and quantity of each magnetically sorted T cell population. From each sorted fraction, genomic DNA was isolated and quantified by UV absorbance on a Nanodrop 2000c. Looking up the germline V gene yields CDR1 SGHRS and CDR2 YFSETQ. Measured from the cysteine to the phenylalanine, the CDR3 is 15 residues long. The entry retains the CDR3 DNA only, 45 bases that are in frame from base 1.

TCR CDR3 regions were amplified from genomic DNA by multiplex PCR using the deep immunoSEQ assay. Genomic DNA extracted from each cell subset was distributed evenly over all wells of several immunoSEQ 96-well plates, and each plate served as one replicate. For sorted subsets, approximately 200 ng of genomic DNA, equivalent to 30,000 or so T cell genomes, went into each replicate PCR. Purified libraries were measured with a Qubit 3.0 fluorometer, size-checked on a Bioanalyzer 2100, and measured again with the KAPA Library Quantification kit. A separate single-read 150-cycle Illumina NextSeq 550 flow cell was used to sequence each immunoSEQ 96-well plate. Turning to the authors' computational methods: Because only junctional sequences without quality scores were contained in the immunoSEQ output, filtering matching that applied to full-length reads could not be performed. To assign V/J genes and CDR3, sequences were annotated against IMGT germline references using PyIR, a Python wrapper for IgBLAST v1.9. Reads with weak V/J assignments (E-value above 1e-6), missing CDR3, stop codons, out-of-frame junctions, or ambiguous translated residues were removed. V3J clonotypes were defined by identical inferred V gene, J gene, and CDR3 amino acid sequence. The percentage overlap between two repertoires was calculated by dividing the number of shared unique clonotypes by the size of the smaller repertoire. Richness of each repertoire was evaluated using RTK rarefaction, the Chao1 estimator, and Recon v2.1 estimates of unobserved clonotypes. For all TCRbeta clonotypes obtained by the gDNA method from a handful of donors, generation probabilities were computed with OLGA. In its TCRdb copy, this immuneACCESS table keeps in-frame sequences only and misses some clones. Where compared with another copy, unresolved V genes explain less than half of these, and the others have no known cause. V and J calls and clone size are given by that table; D and trimming were obtained from the DNA. The sample table lists over 1.4 million clones, approximately 96% of them with a count of one. Together, the top ten hold 0.95% to 1.5% of the sample.

Only one count was recorded for this clone. Its antigen specificity is not known. A junction boundary mismatches the germline segment, possibly from a read error. The receptor was derived from a young man in good health. Rearrangement joined TRBV5-1 to TRBJ2-1; TRBD1 lines up with 7 middle nucleotides. Source material: naive CD4+ T cells sorted from blood. Read against the paper, the sample's cell subset or site label means: CD45RA+ positively selected. The DNA sequence reads TGCGCCAGCAGCTACCGGGACAGCTCCTCCAATGAGCAGTTCTTC. Its translation reads: CASSYRDSSSNEQFF.